These T cell receptor beta chains were read from a single sample in a study of cytomegalovirus exposure and HLA in healthy donors. Using immunoSEQ multiplex PCR, the repertoire was profiled, and TCRdb retains in-frame clones only, with some absent. Of over 150,000 clones listed, roughly 80% are singletons. The sample consisted of PBMCs. The receptors shown here come from a man aged 50 to 60 in good health and CMV-seropositive. The CDR3 runs from the conserved cysteine through the conserved F or W. The order of the fields is V gene, J gene, D gene, clone size, CDR3 DNA, CDR3 protein. The D gene is left open where the match is weak. Some rows mark clone size as missing; the rest say once, few, many or name a class of expanded clone.

TRBV7-2,TRBJ1-2,TRBD1,-,TGTGCCAGCAGCTTGACCGGGACAGGACAAACTGGGAACTATGGCTACACCTTC,CASSLTGTGQTGNYGYTF
TRBV4-3,TRBJ1-4,TRBD1,-,TGCGCCAGCAGCCAATCTTTGACAGGGGGCGAGGGTGAAAAACTGTTTTTT,CASSQSLTGGEGEKLFF
TRBV7-8,TRBJ1-2,TRBD1,few,TGTGCCAGCAGCTTAGAATGGACAGGGGGCGCCTACACCTTC,CASSLEWTGGAYTF
TRBV6-6,TRBJ1-1,TRBD1,-,TGTGCCAGCAGCCCCGGGACAGGGATCGTGAGCACTGAAGCTTTCTTT,CASSPGTGIVSTEAFF
TRBV6-6,TRBJ2-3,TRBD2,-,TGTGCCAGCAGTTACCCCCTAGCGGGCCCCACAGATACGCAGTATTTT,CASSYPLAGPTDTQYF
TRBV30,TRBJ2-7,-,-,TGTGCCTGGAGAAGGAGGGGCCCCTCCTACGAGCAGTACTTC,CAWRRRGPSYEQYF
TRBV2,TRBJ1-5,-,few,TGTGCCAGCAATTCTTGGGCCGGAAAAGATAGCAATCAGCCCCAGCATTTT,CASNSWAGKDSNQPQHF
TRBV6-5,TRBJ2-7,TRBD1,-,TGTGCCAGCACCCAAAGTGGGACAGCTCCCTACGAGCAGTACTTC,CASTQSGTAPYEQYF
TRBV27,TRBJ2-1,-,-,TGTGCCAGCAGTTTGAGGCTGGCCTACAATGAGCAGTTCTTC,CASSLRLAYNEQFF
TRBV11-1,TRBJ1-4,TRBD1,-,TGTGCCAGCAGCTTAAGTTTCCGGACAGGGGATGAAAAACTGTTTTTT,CASSLSFRTGDEKLFF
TRBV4-3,TRBJ1-3,TRBD1,-,TGCGCCAGCAGCGCCTGGACAGGGGCTGGAAACACCATATATTTT,CASSAWTGAGNTIYF
TRBV4-1,TRBJ2-3,TRBD1,-,TGCGCCAGCAGCCAAACAGGGGATTCGACAGATACGCAGTATTTT,CASSQTGDSTDTQYF
TRBV2,TRBJ2-1,-,-,TGTGCCAGCATGGCGGGGAGAGATGAGCAGTTCTTC,CASMAGRDEQFF